Here is one TCR beta chain with its context. Its specificity is not known. The sample is drawn from a study of shared clonotypes between healthy human individuals. Study-wide context: Each donor contributed plates that comprised three CD4 naive, three CD4 memory, two CD8 naive and one CD8 memory. Study-level findings and limits: Some clonotypes were shared by all four sorted-subset donors, while others were not shared. The non-shared ones had lower generation probabilities than the shared ones. Estimated richness values were generally larger in naive subsets than in memory subsets. Represented diversity, genetic and exposure-history alike, was limited by few donors.

Per the germline V gene, CDR1 is MNHEY and CDR2 is SVGAGI. This CDR3 is built from 13 residues. V gave up 6 bases and J gave up 4 bases, with 12 bases separating them. The table came from immunoSEQ multiplex PCR; TCRdb's copy has only in-frame clones and leaves some out. The table has about 2 million clones, less than 95% seen once. Naive CD8 cells lacked CD45RO and underwent positive selection for CCR7, leaving out terminally differentiated effector memory CD45RA+ cells. The chain uses TRBV6-5 and TRBJ1-1; D unclear. The sample consisted of naive CD8+ T cells sorted from blood. The sequence was obtained from a man between 18 and 35 years old in good health. The CDR3 DNA reads TGTGCCAGCAGCTGGGGATTGGGCACTGAAGCTTTCTTT. Amino acids: CASSWGLGTEAFF.